A selection of T cell receptor beta chains follows, all from one sample in a study of T-cell reconstitution after alpha-beta-depleted transplantation in children. TCRdb independently ran MiXCR on the PCR reads; one entry per CDR3 protein. The sample holds about 97,000 distinct CDR3 sequences; approximately 8% are singletons and the top ten take roughly 17%. The sequencing here drew on PBMCs, taken before TCRalphabeta/CD19-depleted stem cell transplant. These receptors were obtained from a boy between 2 and 10 years old with acute lymphoblastic leukemia, due to receive a stem cell transplant. Both conserved end residues are part of each CDR3. A D gene is named only where the DNA matches it firmly. The size field is filled for only some rows; it gives once, few, many or a size class.

clone size	V gene	J gene	D gene	CDR3 protein	CDR3 DNA
many	TRBV2	TRBJ2-7	.	CASSEYATSPEQYF	TGTGCCAGCAGTGAATACGCGACATCACCCGAGCAGTACTTC
.	TRBV12-3/TRBV12-4	TRBJ1-3	.	CASSLGQRNTIYF	TGTGCCAGCAGTTTAGGACAGAGAAACACCATATATTTT
few	TRBV20-1	TRBJ2-3	.	CSAQGRGSTDTQYF	TGCAGTGCCCAGGGAAGGGGCTCCACAGATACGCAGTATTTT
many	TRBV20-1	TRBJ2-7	TRBD1	CSATRQGVTYEQYF	TGCAGTGCTACAAGACAGGGGGTTACCTACGAGCAGTACTTC
.	TRBV28	TRBJ1-1	.	CAVDWGNTEAFF	TGTGCCGTCGACTGGGGGAACACTGAAGCTTTCTTT
few	TRBV27	TRBJ1-6	TRBD1	CASSLYDRAASPLHF	TGTGCCAGCAGTTTATATGACAGGGCGGCTTCACCCCTCCACTTT
many	TRBV7-3	TRBJ2-5	.	CASSAGLKETQYF	TGTGCCAGCAGCGCGGGATTAAAAGAGACCCAGTACTTC
few	TRBV9	TRBJ2-5	.	CASSVVGAEETQYF	TGTGCCAGCAGCGTAGTTGGGGCGGAAGAGACCCAGTACTTC
few	TRBV20-1	TRBJ1-5	.	CSVRRGANQPQHF	TGCAGTGTCCGTCGGGGAGCTAATCAGCCCCAGCATTTT
few	TRBV4-2	TRBJ1-1	.	CASSQPVTLNTEAFF	TGTGCCAGCAGCCAGCCCGTGACTCTGAACACTGAAGCTTTCTTT
few	TRBV11-1	TRBJ2-6	.	CASSPKGRGGPSSGANVLTF	TGTGCCAGCAGCCCTAAAGGCCGTGGGGGCCCGAGCTCTGGGGCCAACGTCCTGACTTTC
few	TRBV3-1	TRBJ2-7	TRBD1	CASSRTGGRDEQYF	TGTGCCAGCAGCCGGACAGGGGGCCGGGACGAGCAGTACTTC
many	TRBV5-1	TRBJ2-3	TRBD2	CASSLAVAGVVADTQYF	TGCGCCAGCAGCTTGGCGGTAGCGGGGGTAGTCGCAGATACGCAGTATTTT
few	TRBV6-1	TRBJ2-7	TRBD2	CASIVVAGDYEQYF	TGTGCCAGCATCGTAGTAGCGGGGGATTACGAGCAGTACTTC
many	TRBV14	TRBJ2-1	.	CASSQVGGPYDEQFF	TGTGCCAGCAGCCAAGTCGGGGGGCCGTACGATGAGCAGTTCTTC
many	TRBV6-2/TRBV6-3	TRBJ1-1	.	CASSGTYTLNTEAFF	TGTGCCAGCAGTGGGACCTACACGTTGAACACTGAAGCTTTCTTT
.	TRBV7-6	TRBJ1-4	.	CASSRPGGLGEKLFF	TGTGCCAGCAGCCGACCCGGGGGTCTTGGTGAAAAACTGTTTTTT
few	TRBV11-2	TRBJ2-5	.	CASSFDRRETQYF	TGTGCCAGCAGCTTCGACAGGAGAGAGACCCAGTACTTC
many	TRBV12-3/TRBV12-4	TRBJ1-2	.	CASSSRPLQILLPGGYGYTF	TGTGCCAGCAGTTCTCGCCCCTTACAGATTTTACTCCCTGGCGGCTATGGCTACACCTTC
many	TRBV12-3/TRBV12-4	TRBJ2-1	.	CASSFGIEQFF	TGTGCCAGCAGTTTCGGAATAGAGCAGTTCTTC
many	TRBV20-1	TRBJ2-7	.	CSARGSDGYEQYF	TGCAGTGCTAGAGGGTCGGATGGGTACGAGCAGTACTTC
many	TRBV6-2/TRBV6-3	TRBJ2-3	.	CASSHAGGTDTQYF	TGTGCCAGCAGCCACGCCGGGGGCACAGATACGCAGTATTTT
many	TRBV5-4	TRBJ1-2	.	CASSFPQGSYGYTF	TGTGCCAGCAGCTTTCCGCAGGGTAGTTATGGCTACACCTTC
few	TRBV10-3	TRBJ2-5	TRBD1	CAIKGDSQETQYF	TGTGCCATCAAAGGGGACAGTCAAGAGACCCAGTACTTC
.	TRBV7-2	TRBJ2-2	.	CASSWDTSTGELFF	TGTGCCAGCAGCTGGGACACCTCCACCGGGGAGCTGTTTTTT
.	TRBV7-2	TRBJ1-5	.	CASSLYQDSSNQPQHF	TGTGCCAGCAGCTTATACCAGGACAGCAGCAATCAGCCCCAGCATTTT
many	TRBV7-2	TRBJ2-3	.	CASSLKRGDTQYF	TGTGCCAGCAGCCTAAAAAGGGGAGATACGCAGTATTTT
few	TRBV7-9	TRBJ1-1	.	CASSFKVVEDTEAFF	TGTGCCAGCAGCTTCAAAGTGGTGGAGGACACTGAAGCTTTCTTT
few	TRBV5-1	TRBJ2-4	TRBD1	CASSLPTGTGERLAKNIQYF	TGCGCCAGCAGCTTACCCACAGGGACAGGGGAGAGACTAGCCAAAAACATTCAGTACTTC
many	TRBV7-9	TRBJ1-1	.	CASSFPGMNTEAFF	TGTGCCAGCAGCTTCCCGGGGATGAACACTGAAGCTTTCTTT
many	TRBV13	TRBJ2-7	.	CASSVDSFGEQYF	TGTGCCAGCAGCGTGGACTCCTTCGGCGAGCAGTACTTC
.	TRBV18	TRBJ1-5	TRBD1	CASSPAQGEFGSNQPQHF	TGTGCCAGCTCACCAGCACAGGGGGAATTCGGTAGCAATCAGCCCCAGCATTTT
.	TRBV7-9	TRBJ1-1	TRBD1	CASRGGTGVTEAFF	TGTGCCAGCAGGGGAGGGACAGGGGTAACTGAAGCTTTCTTT
many	TRBV29-1	TRBJ2-5	.	CSGGSGTTQYF	TGCAGCGGAGGCTCGGGTACGACCCAGTACTTC
few	TRBV10-3	TRBJ2-7	TRBD1	CAIRAPGQDAGEQYF	TGTGCCATCAGGGCACCGGGACAGGATGCTGGAGAGCAGTACTTC
.	TRBV24-1	TRBJ2-3	TRBD2	CATSDFPSGTQYF	TGTGCCACCAGTGATTTTCCTAGCGGGACGCAGTATTTT
many	TRBV4-1	TRBJ1-2	.	CASSQDWQGYGYTF	TGCGCCAGCAGCCAAGACTGGCAGGGCTATGGCTACACCTTC
.	TRBV12-2	TRBJ2-1	.	CASHKASGGLQFF	TGTGCAAGTCACAAAGCTAGCGGGGGGCTGCAGTTCTTC
many	TRBV11-1	TRBJ1-3	TRBD1	CASSETGGANGNTIYF	TGTGCCAGCAGCGAAACAGGGGGCGCGAATGGAAACACCATATATTTT
many	TRBV5-1	TRBJ2-7	.	CASSFRTPPYEQYF	TGCGCCAGCAGCTTCCGGACCCCTCCCTACGAGCAGTACTTC